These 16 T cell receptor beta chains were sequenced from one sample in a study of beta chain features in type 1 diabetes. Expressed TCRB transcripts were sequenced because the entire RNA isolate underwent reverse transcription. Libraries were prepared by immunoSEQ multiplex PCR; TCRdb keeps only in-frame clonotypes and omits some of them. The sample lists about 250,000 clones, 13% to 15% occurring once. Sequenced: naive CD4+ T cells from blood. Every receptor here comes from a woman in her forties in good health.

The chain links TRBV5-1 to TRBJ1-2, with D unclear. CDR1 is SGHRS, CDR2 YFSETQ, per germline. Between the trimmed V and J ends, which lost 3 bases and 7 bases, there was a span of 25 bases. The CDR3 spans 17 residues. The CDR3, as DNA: TGCGCCAGCAGCTCGGGCCCTAGCACTACAAGCCGCGGTGGCTACACCTTC. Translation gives CASSSGPSTTSRGGYTF.

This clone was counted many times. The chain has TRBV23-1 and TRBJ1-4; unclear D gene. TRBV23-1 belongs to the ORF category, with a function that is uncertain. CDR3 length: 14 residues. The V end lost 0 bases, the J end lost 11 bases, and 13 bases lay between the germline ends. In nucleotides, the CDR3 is TGCGCCAGCAGTCAATCGAGGCGCGGATTCAAACTGTTTTTT. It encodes CASSQSRRGFKLFF.

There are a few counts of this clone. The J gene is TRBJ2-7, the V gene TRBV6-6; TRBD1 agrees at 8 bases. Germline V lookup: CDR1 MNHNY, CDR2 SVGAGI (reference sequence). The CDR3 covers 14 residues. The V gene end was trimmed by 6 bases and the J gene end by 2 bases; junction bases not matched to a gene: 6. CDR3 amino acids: CASSYGQGPYEQYF. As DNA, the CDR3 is TGTGCCAGCAGCTATGGACAGGGACCCTACGAGCAGTACTTC.

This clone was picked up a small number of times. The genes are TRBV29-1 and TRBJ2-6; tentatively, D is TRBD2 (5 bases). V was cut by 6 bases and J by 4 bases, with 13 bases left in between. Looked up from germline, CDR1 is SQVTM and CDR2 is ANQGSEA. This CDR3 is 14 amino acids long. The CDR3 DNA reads TGCAGCGTAGACAAGGGAGTGGGGGCCAACGTCCTGACTTTC. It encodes CSVDKGVGANVLTF. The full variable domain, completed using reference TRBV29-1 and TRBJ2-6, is SAVISQKPSRDICQRGTSLTIQCQVDSQVTMMFWYRQQPGQSLTLIATANQGSEATYESGFVIDKFPISRPNLTFSTLTVSNMSPEDSSIYLCSVDKGVGANVLTFGAGSRLTVL.

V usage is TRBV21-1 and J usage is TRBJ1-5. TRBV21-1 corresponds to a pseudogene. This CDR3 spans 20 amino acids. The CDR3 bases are TGTGCCCCTAGCGAGAGCAGGGTTCACTACGGGTCTGGGGGCAATCAGCCCCAGCATTTT. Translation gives CAPSESRVHYGSGGNQPQHF.

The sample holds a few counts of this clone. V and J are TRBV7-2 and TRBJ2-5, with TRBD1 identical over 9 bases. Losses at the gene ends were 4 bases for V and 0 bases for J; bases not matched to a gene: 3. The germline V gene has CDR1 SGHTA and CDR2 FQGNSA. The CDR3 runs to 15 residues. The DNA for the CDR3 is TGTGCCAGCAGCTCCCGACAGGGGGACCAAGAGACCCAGTACTTC. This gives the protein CASSSRQGDQETQYF.

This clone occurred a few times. The CDR3, as DNA: TGTGCCAGCAGGCAAAGGGAGGGCAATCAGCCCCAGCATTTT. It translates to CASRQREGNQPQHF. The chain carries TRBV6-6 and TRBJ1-5; D uncertain. Per germline, CDR1 MNHNY and CDR2 SVGAGI (reference sequence). Between the trimmed V and J ends, which lost 6 bases and 2 bases, there was a span of 11 bases. The CDR3 spans 14 residues.

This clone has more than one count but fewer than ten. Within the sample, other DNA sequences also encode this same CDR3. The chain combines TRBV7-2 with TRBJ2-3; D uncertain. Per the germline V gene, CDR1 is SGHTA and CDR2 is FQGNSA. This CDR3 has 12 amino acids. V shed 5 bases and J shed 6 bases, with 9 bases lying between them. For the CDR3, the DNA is TGTGCCAGCAGCCCCCCCCGGGATACGCAGTATTTT. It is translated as CASSPPRDTQYF.

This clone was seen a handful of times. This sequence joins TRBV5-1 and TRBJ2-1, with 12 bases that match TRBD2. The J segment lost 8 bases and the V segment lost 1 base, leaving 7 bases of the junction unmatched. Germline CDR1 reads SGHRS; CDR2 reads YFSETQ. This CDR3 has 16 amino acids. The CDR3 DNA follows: TGCGCCAGCAGCTTGCCACTAGCGGGGGGACCCGATGAGCAGTTCTTC. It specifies CASSLPLAGGPDEQFF.

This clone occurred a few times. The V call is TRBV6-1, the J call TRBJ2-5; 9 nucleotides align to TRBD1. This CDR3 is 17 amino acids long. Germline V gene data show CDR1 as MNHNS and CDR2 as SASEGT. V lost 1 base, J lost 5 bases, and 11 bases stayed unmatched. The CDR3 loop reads CASSEVYGQGKPETQYF. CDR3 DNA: TGTGCCAGCAGTGAAGTTTATGGACAGGGGAAGCCGGAGACCCAGTACTTC.

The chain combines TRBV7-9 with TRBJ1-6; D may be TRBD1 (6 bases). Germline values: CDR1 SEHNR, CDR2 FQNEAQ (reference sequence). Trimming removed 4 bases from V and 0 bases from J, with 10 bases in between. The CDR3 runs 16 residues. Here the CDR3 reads CASSSDSNSYNSPLHF. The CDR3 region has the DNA TGTGCCAGCAGCTCGGACAGTAACTCCTATAATTCACCCCTCCACTTT.

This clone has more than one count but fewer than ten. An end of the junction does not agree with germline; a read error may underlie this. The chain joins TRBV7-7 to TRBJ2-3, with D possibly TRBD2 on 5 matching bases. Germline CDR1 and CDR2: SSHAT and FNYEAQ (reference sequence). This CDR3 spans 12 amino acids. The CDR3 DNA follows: TGTGCTAGCAGCTTCATCGGGGTTACGCAGTATTTT. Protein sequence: CASSFIGVTQYF.

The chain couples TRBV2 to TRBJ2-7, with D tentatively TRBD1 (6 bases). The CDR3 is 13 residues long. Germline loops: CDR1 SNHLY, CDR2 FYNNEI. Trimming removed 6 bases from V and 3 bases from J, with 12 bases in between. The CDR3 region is CASSSTGIYEQYF. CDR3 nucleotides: TGTGCCAGCAGCTCTACAGGGATCTACGAGCAGTACTTC.

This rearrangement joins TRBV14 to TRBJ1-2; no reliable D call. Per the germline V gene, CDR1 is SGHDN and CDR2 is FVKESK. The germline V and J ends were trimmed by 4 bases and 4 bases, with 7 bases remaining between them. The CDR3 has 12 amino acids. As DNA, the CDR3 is TGTGCCAGCAGCCCCAACAGCTATGGCTACACCTTC. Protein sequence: CASSPNSYGYTF. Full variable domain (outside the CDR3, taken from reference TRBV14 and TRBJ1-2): EAGVTQFPSHSVIEKGQTVTLRCDPISGHDNLYWYRRVMGKEIKFLLHFVKESKQDESGMPNNRFLAERTGGTYSTLKVQPAELEDSGVYFCASSPNSYGYTFGSGTRLTVV.

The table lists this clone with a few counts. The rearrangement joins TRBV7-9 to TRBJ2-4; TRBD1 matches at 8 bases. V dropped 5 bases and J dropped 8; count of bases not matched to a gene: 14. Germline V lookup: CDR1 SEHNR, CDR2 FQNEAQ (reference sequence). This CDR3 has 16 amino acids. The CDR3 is CASSIGQGSAGYIQYF. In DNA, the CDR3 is TGTGCCAGCAGCATAGGACAGGGAAGCGCTGGTTACATTCAGTACTTC.

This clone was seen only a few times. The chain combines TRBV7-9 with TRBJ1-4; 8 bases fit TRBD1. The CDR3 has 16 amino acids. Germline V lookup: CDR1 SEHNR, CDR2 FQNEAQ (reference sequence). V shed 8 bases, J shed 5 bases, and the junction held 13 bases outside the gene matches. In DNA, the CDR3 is TGTGCCAGCTCAGTGCTGGGGACAGGTATCAATGAAAAACTGTTTTTT. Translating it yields CASSVLGTGINEKLFF.